This T cell receptor beta chain appears in the sequencing data of a study of CD8+CD57+ T cells in acquired aplastic anemia. For the study at large: Sorting CD4+ and CD8+ cells gave DNA averaging around 3 ug.

The CDR3 loop spans 15 amino acids. Looked up from germline, CDR1 is DFQATT and CDR2 is SNEGSKA (reference sequence). V was pared by 4 bases and J by 4 bases, with 14 bases between. Patients who underwent sequencing had shown CD8+CD57+ cell expansion by flow cytometry. A severe acquired aplastic anemia diagnosis applied to all patients. This clonotype appeared a few times. TCR beta VDJ and CDR3 were profiled, and genomic DNA was the template. MiXCR was run by TCRdb on the reads, yielding one entry per CDR3 protein. The sample records roughly 500,000 distinct CDR3 sequences, about a third being singletons.

The genes are TRBV20-1 and TRBJ1-6; D not certain. This receptor was taken from a human donor with aplastic anemia. Sequencing was performed on sorted CD4+, CD8+, or CD8+CD57+ T cells (not recorded which) from PBMCs. The CDR3 bases are TGCAGTGCTATCGACCCTGCCGGATATAATTCACCCCTCCACTTT. Amino acid sequence: CSAIDPAGYNSPLHF.